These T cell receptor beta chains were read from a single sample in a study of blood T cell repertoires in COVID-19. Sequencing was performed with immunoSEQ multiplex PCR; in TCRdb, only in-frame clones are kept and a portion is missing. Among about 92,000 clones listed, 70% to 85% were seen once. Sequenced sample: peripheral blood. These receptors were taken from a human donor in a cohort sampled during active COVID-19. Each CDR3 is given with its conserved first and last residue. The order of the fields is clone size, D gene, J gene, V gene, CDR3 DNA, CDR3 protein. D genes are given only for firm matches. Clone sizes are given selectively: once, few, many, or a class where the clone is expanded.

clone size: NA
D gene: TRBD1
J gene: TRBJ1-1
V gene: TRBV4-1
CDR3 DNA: TGCGCCAGCAGCCACCAACTAGACAGGGAGGTAGCTGAAGCTTTCTTT
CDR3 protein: CASSHQLDREVAEAFF

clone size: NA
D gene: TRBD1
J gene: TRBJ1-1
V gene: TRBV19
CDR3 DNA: TGTGCCAGTAGTATTGGGACAGGGGGCGAAGCTTTCTTT
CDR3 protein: CASSIGTGGEAFF

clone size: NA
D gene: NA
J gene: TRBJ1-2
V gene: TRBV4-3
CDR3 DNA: TGCGCCAGCAGCCAAGGGGGCTTCGCTAACTATGGCTACACCTTC
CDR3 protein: CASSQGGFANYGYTF

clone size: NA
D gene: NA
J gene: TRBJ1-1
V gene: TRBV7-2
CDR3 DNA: TGTGCCAGCAGCTTAAGCGGGAACACTGAAGCTTTCTTT
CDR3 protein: CASSLSGNTEAFF

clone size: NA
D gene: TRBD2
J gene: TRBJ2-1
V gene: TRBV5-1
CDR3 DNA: TGCGCCAGCTCCCTAGCGGAGACCTACAATGAGCAGTTCTTC
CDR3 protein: CASSLAETYNEQFF

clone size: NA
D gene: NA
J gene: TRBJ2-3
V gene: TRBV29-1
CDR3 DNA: TGCAGCGTTGAAGTAGCGGTGCGAGATACGCAGTATTTT
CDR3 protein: CSVEVAVRDTQYF

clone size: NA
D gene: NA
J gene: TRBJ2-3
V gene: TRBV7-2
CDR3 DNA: TGTGCCAGCAGCTTAGCGCGGGGCCCTTGGGCTAGGACGCAGTATTTT
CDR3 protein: CASSLARGPWARTQYF

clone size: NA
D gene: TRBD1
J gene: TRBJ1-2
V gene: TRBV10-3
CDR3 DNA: TGTGCCATCAGCGAACAGGGGGCCGCCTATGGCTACACCTTC
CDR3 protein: CAISEQGAAYGYTF

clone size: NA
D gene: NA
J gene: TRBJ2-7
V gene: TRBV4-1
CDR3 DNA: TGCGCCAGCAGCCAAGCCAGGGCCTACGAGCAGTACTTC
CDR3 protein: CASSQARAYEQYF

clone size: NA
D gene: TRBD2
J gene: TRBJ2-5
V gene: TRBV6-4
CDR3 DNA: TGTGCCAGCAGTGACTCTACTAGCGGGAGTGGGCAAGAGACCCAGTACTTC
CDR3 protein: CASSDSTSGSGQETQYF

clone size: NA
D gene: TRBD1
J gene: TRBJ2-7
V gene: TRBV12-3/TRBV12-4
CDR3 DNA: TGTGCCAGCAGTTCGACAGGGAAAAACGAGCAGTACTTC
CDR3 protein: CASSSTGKNEQYF

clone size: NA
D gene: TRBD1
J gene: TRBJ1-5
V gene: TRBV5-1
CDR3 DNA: TGCGCCAGCAGCTTGCAGGGGGCAAGCAATCAGCCCCAGCATTTT
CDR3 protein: CASSLQGASNQPQHF

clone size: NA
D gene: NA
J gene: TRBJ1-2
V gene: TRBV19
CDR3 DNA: TGTGCCAGTAGTATAGTGCAGACACGGCCGCGCGGCTACACCTTC
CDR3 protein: CASSIVQTRPRGYTF

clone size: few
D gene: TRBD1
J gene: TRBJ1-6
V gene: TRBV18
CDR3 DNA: TGTGCCAGCTCACCGGCGGGACAGATCAATTCACCCCTCCACTTT
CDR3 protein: CASSPAGQINSPLHF

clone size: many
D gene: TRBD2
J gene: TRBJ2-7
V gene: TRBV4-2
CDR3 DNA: TGTGCCAGCAGCCATTGGGACCTAGCGGGAGGGCCGAGCGAGCAGTACTTC
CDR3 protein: CASSHWDLAGGPSEQYF

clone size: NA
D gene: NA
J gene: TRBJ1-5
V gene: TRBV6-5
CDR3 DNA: TGTGCCAGCAGTTACAGCGGGGCTCCCGATCAGCCCCAGCATTTT
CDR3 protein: CASSYSGAPDQPQHF

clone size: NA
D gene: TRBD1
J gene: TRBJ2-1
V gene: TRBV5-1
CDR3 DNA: TGCGCCAGCAGCACCCTTGGTGAGGCAGGGGGCTATGAGCAGTTCTTC
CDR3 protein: CASSTLGEAGGYEQFF

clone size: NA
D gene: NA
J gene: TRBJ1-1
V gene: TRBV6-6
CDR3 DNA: TGTGCCCTGGGGGAGGGGAGAACTGAAGCTTTCTTT
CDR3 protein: CALGEGRTEAFF

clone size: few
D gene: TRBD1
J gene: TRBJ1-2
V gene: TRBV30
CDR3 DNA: TGTGCCTGGAGTGGGTGGGGACAGGGGAACTATGGCTACACCTTC
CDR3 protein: CAWSGWGQGNYGYTF

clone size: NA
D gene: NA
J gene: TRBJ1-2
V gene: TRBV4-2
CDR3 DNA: TGTGCCAGCAGCCTGAGCTATGGCTACACCTTC
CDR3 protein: CASSLSYGYTF

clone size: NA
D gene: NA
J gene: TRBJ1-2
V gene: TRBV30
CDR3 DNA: TGTGCCTGGAGTGTAGTGAGCGCCTCGGTGCGCACCTTC
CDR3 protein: CAWSVVSASVRTF

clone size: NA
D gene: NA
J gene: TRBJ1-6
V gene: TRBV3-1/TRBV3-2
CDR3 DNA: TGTGCCAGCAACTCGGGGGGGGCGGGCGAGTCACCCCTCCACTTT
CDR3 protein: CASNSGGAGESPLHF

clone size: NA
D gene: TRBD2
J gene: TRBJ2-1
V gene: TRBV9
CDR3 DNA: TGTGCCAGCAGCCCGAGCGGGAGCACCTACAATGAGCAGTTCTTC
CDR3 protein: CASSPSGSTYNEQFF

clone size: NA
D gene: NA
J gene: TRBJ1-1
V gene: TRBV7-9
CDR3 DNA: TGTGCCAGCAGCTCGACAGAGAACACTGAAGCTTTCTTT
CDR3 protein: CASSSTENTEAFF

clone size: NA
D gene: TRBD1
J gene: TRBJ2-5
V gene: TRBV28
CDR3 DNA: TGTGCCAGCAGCCACGGACAGGGGCCGGAGACCCAGTACTTC
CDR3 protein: CASSHGQGPETQYF

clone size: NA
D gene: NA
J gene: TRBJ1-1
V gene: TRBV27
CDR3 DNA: TGTGCCAGCAGTTTATTGGTCCCGGGGGGCAACACTGAAGCTTTCTTT
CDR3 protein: CASSLLVPGGNTEAFF

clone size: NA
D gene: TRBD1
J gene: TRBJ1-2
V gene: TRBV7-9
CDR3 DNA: TGTGCCAGCAGCCCCCTTCGGACAGGGCATGGCTACACCTTC
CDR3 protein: CASSPLRTGHGYTF

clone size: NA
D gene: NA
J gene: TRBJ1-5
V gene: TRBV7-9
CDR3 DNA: TGTGCCAGCACACAGGGCAGCAATCAGCCCCAGCATTTT
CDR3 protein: CASTQGSNQPQHF

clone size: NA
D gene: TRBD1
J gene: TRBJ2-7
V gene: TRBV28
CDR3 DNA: TGTGCCAGCAGTCTACCGGGACAGGGGGGCTACGAGCAGTACTTC
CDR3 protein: CASSLPGQGGYEQYF

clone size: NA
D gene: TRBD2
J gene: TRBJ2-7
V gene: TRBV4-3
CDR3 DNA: TGCGCCAGCAGCCCGGGCCTAGCGGGGGGGGCCGAGCAGTACTTC
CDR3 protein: CASSPGLAGGAEQYF

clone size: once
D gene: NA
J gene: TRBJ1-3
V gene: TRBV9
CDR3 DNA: TGTGCCAGCAGCGTATCTGGGGGGGTCTCTGGAAACACCATATATTTT
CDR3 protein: CASSVSGGVSGNTIYF

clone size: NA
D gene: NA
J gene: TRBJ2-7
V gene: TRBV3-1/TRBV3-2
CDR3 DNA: TGTGCCAGCAGCCCCCGATTGAGCTCCTACGAGCAGTACTTC
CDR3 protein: CASSPRLSSYEQYF

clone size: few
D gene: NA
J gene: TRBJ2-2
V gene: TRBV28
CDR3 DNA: TGTGCCAGCAGCTACCTAGCATCTCAGACTAACACCGGGGAGCTGTTTTTT
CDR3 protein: CASSYLASQTNTGELFF

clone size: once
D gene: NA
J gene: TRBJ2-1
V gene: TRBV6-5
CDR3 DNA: TGTGCCAGCAGTTACTCGGAACAGTACAATGAGCAGTTCTTC
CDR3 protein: CASSYSEQYNEQFF

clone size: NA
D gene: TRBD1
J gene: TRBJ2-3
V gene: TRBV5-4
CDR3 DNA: TGTGCCAGCAGCCCCGGGACAGCGAGCACAGATACGCAGTATTTT
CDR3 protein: CASSPGTASTDTQYF

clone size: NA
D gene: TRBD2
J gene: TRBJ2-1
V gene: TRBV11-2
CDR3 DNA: TGTGCCAGCAGCTTTAGCGGGGGGACAAATGAGCAGTTCTTC
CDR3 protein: CASSFSGGTNEQFF

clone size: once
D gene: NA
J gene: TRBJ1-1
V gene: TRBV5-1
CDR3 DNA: TGCGCCAGCAGCAATAATAGGGGGTACACTGAAGCTTTCTTT
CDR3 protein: CASSNNRGYTEAFF

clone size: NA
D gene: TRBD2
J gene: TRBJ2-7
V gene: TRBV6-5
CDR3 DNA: TGTGCCAGCAGCCGCCCCGGGACTAGCGACCCTAAGTGGTACTTC
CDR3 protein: CASSRPGTSDPKWYF

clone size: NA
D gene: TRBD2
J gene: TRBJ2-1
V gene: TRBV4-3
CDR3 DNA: TGCGCCAGCAGCCAAGATCTACGAGCGGGAGTACATGAGCAGTTCTTC
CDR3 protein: CASSQDLRAGVHEQFF

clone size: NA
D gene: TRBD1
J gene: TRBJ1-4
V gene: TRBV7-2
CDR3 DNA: TGTGCCAGCAGACCCGGTGGCCAGGGGGCGTGGGAAAAACTGTTTTTT
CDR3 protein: CASRPGGQGAWEKLFF

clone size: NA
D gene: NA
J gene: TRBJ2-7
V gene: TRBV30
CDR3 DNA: TGTGCCTGGGCCAGCTCCTACGAGCAGTACTTC
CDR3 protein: CAWASSYEQYF

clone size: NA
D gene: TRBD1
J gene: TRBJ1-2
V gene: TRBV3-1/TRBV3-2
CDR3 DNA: TGTGCCAGCAGCCGTGGGACGGGACAGCAATCTAACTATGGCTACACCTTC
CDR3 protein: CASSRGTGQQSNYGYTF

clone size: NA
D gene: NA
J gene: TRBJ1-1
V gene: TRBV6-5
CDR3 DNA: TGTGCCAGCAAGGGGCCAGAAAACACTGAAGCTTTCTTT
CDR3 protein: CASKGPENTEAFF

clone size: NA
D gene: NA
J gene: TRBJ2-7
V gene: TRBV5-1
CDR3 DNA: TGCGCCAGCAGCTTCGGGGGTGCCTACGAGCAGTACTTC
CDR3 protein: CASSFGGAYEQYF

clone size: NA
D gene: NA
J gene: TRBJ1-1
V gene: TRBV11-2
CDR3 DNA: TGTGCCAGCAGCCCCAATCCAGGGGAAGGCGCTGAAGCTTTCTTT
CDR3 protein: CASSPNPGEGAEAFF

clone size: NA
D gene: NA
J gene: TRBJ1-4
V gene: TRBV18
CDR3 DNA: TGTGCCAGCTCACCCGACAGGTCGGGTGAAAAACTGTTTTTT
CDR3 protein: CASSPDRSGEKLFF